A selection of T cell receptor beta chains follows, all from one sample in a study of identical twins. TCRdb independently ran MiXCR on the 5' RACE reads; one entry per CDR3 protein. The profile shows hundreds of thousands of distinct CDR3 sequences, around 8.6% of them singletons. These data also featured in a second study, about yellow fever vaccine responses in identical twins.

The sequenced material came from PBMCs. The receptors originated from a woman under 30 in good health. Both conserved end residues are part of each CDR3.

>TRBV28
CASSSPSGGFTDTQYF
>TRBV5-1
CASSFWTSGGASYNEQFF
>TRBV5-4
CASSLPHPGGTGELFF
>TRBV6-1
CASSVILGDSGANVLTF
>TRBV12-3/TRBV12-4
CASSLRGLASGQFF
>TRBV20-1
CSARPQGDYEQYF
>TRBV20-1
CSARGRGPPYNEQFF
>TRBV6-5
CASTYGGQGSGANVLTF
>TRBV5-6
CASSLSAEQYF
>TRBV29-1
CSVRDITISYEQYF
>TRBV29-1
CSVVGRASGSTFNEQFF